Listed here is a single TCR beta chain. Its target antigen remains unknown. Qualities for individual bases were not recorded, and no much larger clone is one base off. The entry originates in a study of blood T cell repertoires in COVID-19 (TCRdb year 2020). In the study overall: Samples from collaborators originated in the United States, Italy and Spain and spanned both the acute and convalescent phases of COVID-19. The prospective study material was composed of cDNA or gDNA derived from T cells, B-cell-depleted T cells, or PBMCs. Deeply sampled blood TCRbeta repertoires from subjects exposed to, actively infected with, or recovered from COVID-19 were included in the dataset. Samples came from the ongoing ImmuneRACE study (first 160 participants) plus 1,254 subjects from 6 global collaborators. The repertoires were released in a freely available public database intended as a resource for research on the immune response to SARS-CoV-2. Where available, HLA class I and class II types were taken from metadata supplied by the sample provider and were not determined by assay-based typing. The sample metadata nearly always contained a de-identified subject ID, COVID-19 status, age in years and sex.

The V and J ends are trimmed by 10 bases and 7 bases, leaving 17 bases between them. From the cysteine through the phenylalanine, the CDR3 covers 13 amino acids. The only DNA kept is the CDR3, 39 bases in frame from the first base. CDR1 MGHDK and CDR2 SYGVNS were looked up in the germline V gene. General study outcomes and caveats: The quantity of clinical and demographic metadata differed by source and by participant and was supplied without curation.

TCRbeta CDR3 regions were amplified from genomic DNA by means of the immunoSEQ Assay, a bias-controlled multiplex PCR. In the paper's pipeline: Nucleated cell counts per sample were estimated from amplification of reference gene primers within the assay. Sequence reads were collapsed and filtered to measure the absolute abundance of every unique TCRbeta CDR3 rearrangement. For each sample, productive Simpson clonality was calculated as the square root of Simpson's diversity index over productive rearrangements. TCRdb provides this immuneACCESS table in a form limited to in-frame rearrangements. Some clones are lacking; in checked studies, under half of them reflect an unresolved V gene, and why the rest are absent is not known. Clonal size and the V and J genes are those of that table, whereas D and trimming came from the DNA. This sample comprises over 200,000 clones, about four fifths of them detected only once. More than 8.5% of the sample goes to the ten largest clones.

Enrolling through a virtual design, the prospective study's participants ranged in age from roughly 18 to 90 years and lived across approximately 25 United States geographic areas. Cohort assignment in the prospective study relied on participant-reported clinical history from a screening survey and a study questionnaire. In the prospective study, mobile phlebotomists collected whole blood, serum and a nasopharyngeal or oropharyngeal swab from each participant. Prospective study participants could optionally give additional blood draws and questionnaires over an approximately two-month period. Before DNA extraction, prospective study blood samples were shipped either frozen or at room temperature.

The receptor's source is a woman in her 50s with acute COVID-19. The V gene is TRBV25-1 and the J gene is TRBJ1-5; matching of 6 bases hints at TRBD1 as the D gene. Sequencing was carried out using PBMCs or T cells enriched from blood (not recorded which). The DNA reads as follows: TGTGCCACACCGGGAGGGGGAGGCCAGCCCCAGCATTTT. Translated, this gives CATPGGGGQPQHF.